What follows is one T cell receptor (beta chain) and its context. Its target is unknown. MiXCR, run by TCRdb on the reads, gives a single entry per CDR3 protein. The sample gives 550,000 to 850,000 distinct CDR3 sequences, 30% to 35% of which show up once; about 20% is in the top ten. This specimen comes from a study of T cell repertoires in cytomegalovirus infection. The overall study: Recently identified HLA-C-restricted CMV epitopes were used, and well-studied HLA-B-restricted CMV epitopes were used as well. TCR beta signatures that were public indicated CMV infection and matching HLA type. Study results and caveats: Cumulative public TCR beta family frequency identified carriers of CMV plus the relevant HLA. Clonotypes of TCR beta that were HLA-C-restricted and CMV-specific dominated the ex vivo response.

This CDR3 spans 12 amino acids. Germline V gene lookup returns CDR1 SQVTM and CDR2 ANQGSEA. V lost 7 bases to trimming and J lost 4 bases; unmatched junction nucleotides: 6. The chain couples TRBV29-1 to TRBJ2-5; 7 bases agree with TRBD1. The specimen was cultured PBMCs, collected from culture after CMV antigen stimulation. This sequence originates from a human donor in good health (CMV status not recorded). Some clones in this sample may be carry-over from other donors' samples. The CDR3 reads CSASSGGETQYF. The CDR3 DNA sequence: TGCAGCGCGTCTTCAGGGGGAGAGACCCAGTACTTC.